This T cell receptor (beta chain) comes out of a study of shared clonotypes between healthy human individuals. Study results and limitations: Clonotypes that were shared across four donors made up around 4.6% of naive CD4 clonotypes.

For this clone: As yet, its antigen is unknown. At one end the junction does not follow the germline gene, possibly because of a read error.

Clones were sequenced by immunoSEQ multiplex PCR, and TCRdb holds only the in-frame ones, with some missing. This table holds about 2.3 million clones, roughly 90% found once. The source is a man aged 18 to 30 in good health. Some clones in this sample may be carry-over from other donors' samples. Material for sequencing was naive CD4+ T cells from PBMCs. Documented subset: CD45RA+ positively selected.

CDR3 sequence: CASSSAVRTNF. CDR3 DNA sequence: TGTGCCAGCAGTTCGGCGGTGCGGACGAACTTC. The chain combines TRBV28 with TRBJ2-5, with D unclear. The CDR3 spans 11 residues. Per the germline V gene, CDR1 is MDHEN and CDR2 is SYDVKM.